The present entry profiles one T cell receptor (beta chain) with its context. Per the authors' pipeline: Amplified reference gene primers provided the basis for estimating nucleated cell counts. The data were produced by immunoSEQ multiplex PCR, yet TCRdb's version contains in-frame clones alone and is incomplete. V and J calls and clone size follow that table, whereas D and trimming were derived from the DNA. The sample gives 270,000 or so clones, roughly 86% of which show up once; approximately 2.4% is in the top ten. The sample belongs to a study of blood T cell repertoires in COVID-19. Adults between roughly 18 and 95 years of age took part from fewer than 30 US areas. Self-reported history from a screening survey and questionnaire set each donor's cohort. Recovery among Cohort 3 donors was established by two negative PCRs, clearance, or symptom resolution. Per the germline V gene, CDR1 is LNHDA and CDR2 is SQIVND (reference sequence). After removal of 5 bases from V and 4 bases from J, the junction contained 10 bases not matched to a gene. This CDR3 comprises 15 residues.

The chain links TRBV19 to TRBJ1-1; 7 bases are a match to TRBD1. The specimen was PBMCs or T cells enriched from blood (not recorded which). This clonotype originated in a woman younger than 30 who had recovered from COVID-19. CDR3 nucleotides: TGTGCCAGTAGTGTGCAGGGGGTTTTGAGCACTGAAGCTTTCTTT. Translating gives CASSVQGVLSTEAFF.